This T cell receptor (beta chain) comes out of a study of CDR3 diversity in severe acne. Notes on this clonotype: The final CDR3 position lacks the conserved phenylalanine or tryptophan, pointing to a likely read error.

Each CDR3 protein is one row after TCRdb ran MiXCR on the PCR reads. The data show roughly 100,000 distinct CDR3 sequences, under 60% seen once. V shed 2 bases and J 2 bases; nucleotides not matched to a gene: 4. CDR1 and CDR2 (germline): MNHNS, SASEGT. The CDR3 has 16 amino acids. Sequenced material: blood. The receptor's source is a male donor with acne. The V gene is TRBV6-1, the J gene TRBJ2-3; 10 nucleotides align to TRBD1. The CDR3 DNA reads TGTGCCAGCAGTGAACGAGGGACAGGGGACACAGATACGCAGTATCTT. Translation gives CASSERGTGDTDTQYL.